This passage covers 21 T cell receptor beta chains from one sample sequenced in a study of T cell responses to AZD1222 COVID-19 vaccine. Method: immunoSEQ multiplex PCR; TCRdb's copy keeps in-frame clones and lacks some. In the table there are 100,000 or so clones, about 86% of which are singletons. The starting material was peripheral blood, obtained on day 0 of AZD1222 vaccination. The receptor source for this set is an adult in good health.

The rearrangement links TRBV11-1 to TRBJ2-1; TRBD2 agrees at 11 bases. V lost 1 base, J lost 7 bases, and 3 bases stayed unmatched. Germline V gene sequence: CDR1 SGHAT, CDR2 FQDESV (reference sequence). This CDR3 is 15 amino acids long. In DNA, the CDR3 is TGTGCCAGCAGCTTAGGTAGCGGGGGGGGTAATGAGCAGTTCTTC. Translation: CASSLGSGGGNEQFF.

J is TRBJ1-5 and V is TRBV27; D gene uncertain. The CDR3 covers 14 residues. CDR1 and CDR2 (germline): MNHEY, SMNVEV (reference sequence). With 1 base removed from V and 2 bases from J, the gap between germline ends came to 6 bases. CDR3 in amino acids: CASSLFGGNQPQHF. For the CDR3, the DNA is TGTGCCAGCAGTTTATTTGGGGGCAATCAGCCCCAGCATTTT.

The chain links TRBV15 to TRBJ2-5; 8 nucleotides align to TRBD2. The J segment lost 3 bases and the V segment lost 0 bases, leaving 6 bases of the junction unmatched. CDR3 size: 16 residues. Germline values: CDR1 LNHNV, CDR2 YYDKDF (reference sequence). CDR3 sequence reads: CATSRDSGAGEETQYF. In nucleotides, the CDR3 is TGTGCCACCAGCAGAGATAGCGGGGCAGGCGAAGAGACCCAGTACTTC.

CDR3 nucleotide sequence: TGTGCCAGCAGCCAAACTACCGGGTCCTACGAGCAGTACTTC. Its protein product is CASSQTTGSYEQYF. This chain connects TRBV9 to TRBJ2-7; D unresolved. The germline V gene encodes CDR1 SGDLS and CDR2 YYNGEE. The CDR3 has 14 residues. V dropped 4 bases and J dropped 1 base, with 12 bases sitting between them.

The V gene is TRBV24-1, the J gene TRBJ1-5; 7 bases agree with TRBD1. This CDR3 has 15 amino acids. The V gene's germline CDR1 is KGHDR and CDR2 SFDVKD. V lost 3 bases, J lost 3 bases, and 4 bases stayed unmatched. CDR3 sequence: CATSDQTGTNQPQHF. CDR3 DNA sequence: TGTGCCACCAGTGATCAGACAGGGACCAATCAGCCCCAGCATTTT.

The V call is TRBV7-9, the J call TRBJ1-1, with 7 bases matching TRBD1. The V and J ends lost 1 base and 6 bases, in that order; junction bases with no gene match: 8. The CDR3 has 15 residues. Per germline, CDR1 SEHNR and CDR2 FQNEAQ (reference sequence). CDR3 in DNA: TGTGCCAGCAGCTTAGTGTCAGGGGGAGGATCTGAAGCTTTCTTT. It encodes CASSLVSGGGSEAFF. The full variable domain, its missing parts supplied by reference TRBV7-9 and TRBJ1-1, is DTGVSQNPRHKITKRGQNVTFRCDPISEHNRLYWYRQTLGQGPEFLTYFQNEAQLEKSRLLSDRFSAERPKGSFSTLEIQRTEQGDSAMYLCASSLVSGGGSEAFFGQGTRLTVV.

The gene calls are TRBV4-1 and TRBJ1-1, with D unresolved. The V end lost 3 bases, the J end lost 1 base, and 9 bases lay between the germline ends. Germline values: CDR1 MGHRA, CDR2 YSYEKL. This CDR3 comprises 14 residues. CDR3 protein: CASSHREPNTEAFF. The CDR3 DNA reads TGCGCCAGCAGCCATAGGGAGCCGAACACTGAAGCTTTCTTT.

The genes are TRBV3-1 (or the pseudogene TRBV3-2) and TRBJ2-7, with 11 nucleotides matching TRBD2. Germline V gene sequence: CDR1 LGHDT, CDR2 YNNKEL (reference sequence). V dropped 0 bases and J dropped 5; count of bases not matched to a gene: 12. The CDR3 covers 18 residues. CDR3 protein: CASSQDRLAGIFRNEQYF. CDR3 bases: TGTGCCAGCAGCCAAGACCGACTAGCGGGAATTTTTCGGAACGAGCAGTACTTC.

The sample holds one count of this clone. The gene calls are TRBV18 and TRBJ2-1, with TRBD2 identical over 7 bases. V shed 4 bases and J 0 bases; nucleotides not matched to a gene: 3. The CDR3 covers 15 residues. Germline loops: CDR1 KGHSH, CDR2 LQKENI. CDR3 DNA sequence: TGTGCCAGCTCACTGGGAGGGAGCTCCTACAATGAGCAGTTCTTC. Its translation: CASSLGGSSYNEQFF.

The rearrangement links TRBV24-1 to TRBJ2-1; 7 bases fit TRBD2. Germline CDR1 reads KGHDR; CDR2 reads SFDVKD. V trimming: 2 bases; J trimming: 12 bases; junction bases outside the gene matches: 3. This CDR3 spans 12 amino acids. DNA of the CDR3: TGTGCCACCAGTGATTCGGCTAGCGGGCAGTTCTTC. It translates to CATSDSASGQFF.

V usage is TRBV21-1 and J usage is TRBJ1-4; the table names TRBD1, a call not compared with the DNA. TRBV21-1 is termed a pseudogene. The CDR3 spans 16 residues. CDR3 bases: TGTGCCAGCGCACCACCAGGACACACAACTAATGAAAAACTGTTTTTT. Its protein is CASAPPGHTTNEKLFF.

The rearrangement joins TRBV5-1 to TRBJ1-1, with no clear D. V lost 0 bases and J 2 bases, leaving 14 bases between the germline ends. Germline CDR1 reads SGHRS; CDR2 reads YFSETQ. CDR3 size: 16 residues. This chain's CDR3 is CASSLASSGSNTEAFF. CDR3 coding DNA: TGCGCCAGCAGCTTGGCCTCGTCGGGGTCCAACACTGAAGCTTTCTTT.

In this sample, this clone turned up once. V usage is TRBV23-1 and J usage is TRBJ2-5, with D maybe TRBD1 (6 bases). TRBV23-1 is placed among ORFs of uncertain function. CDR3 length: 14 residues. V shed 11 bases and J shed 2 bases, with 18 bases lying between them. This CDR3 reads CAGPQGTLQETQYF. The CDR3 DNA reads as TGCGCCGGACCACAGGGCACGCTTCAAGAGACCCAGTACTTC.

The rearrangement uses TRBV7-2 and TRBJ2-7; D uncertain. This CDR3 is 14 amino acids long. Germline CDR1 reads SGHTA; CDR2 reads FQGNSA. V was cut by 2 bases and J by 0 bases, with 8 bases left in between. The CDR3 nucleotides are TGTGCCAGCAGCTTAAACCACCCCTCCTACGAGCAGTACTTC. Its protein is CASSLNHPSYEQYF.

V gene TRBV25-1 combines with J gene TRBJ1-4; perhaps TRBD1 as D (5 bases). V gave up 3 bases and J gave up 8 bases, with 10 bases separating them. From germline, CDR1 is MGHDK and CDR2 SYGVNS. The CDR3 length is 13 residues. The CDR3 nucleotides read TGTGCCAGCAGTGAGGCAGGGAAGGAAAAACTGTTTTTT. This gives the protein CASSEAGKEKLFF.

This clone was counted a single time. The chain carries TRBV29-1 and TRBJ2-2; weak D call: TRBD1 (5 bases). This CDR3 is built from 12 residues. V was shortened by 7 bases and J by 2 bases, with 8 bases between the two germline ends. Germline values: CDR1 SQVTM, CDR2 ANQGSEA. CDR3 sequence: CSGGANTGELFF. CDR3 bases: TGCAGCGGTGGGGCTAACACCGGGGAGCTGTTTTTT.

The sample holds one count of this clone. The V gene is TRBV28, the J gene TRBJ1-6, with D perhaps TRBD1 (5 bases). V was cut by 7 bases and J by 0 bases, with 13 bases left in between. CDR3 length: 16 amino acids. The germline gives CDR1 MDHEN, CDR2 SYDVKM. The CDR3 loop is CASISQAASYNSPLHF. CDR3 nucleotides: TGTGCCAGCATCTCACAGGCGGCCTCCTATAATTCACCCCTCCACTTT.

The chain joins TRBV9 to TRBJ2-1, with 10 bases identical to TRBD2. J was trimmed by 7 bases and V by 0 bases; bases with no gene match: 7. Germline V gene sequence: CDR1 SGDLS, CDR2 YYNGEE. CDR3 size: 16 residues. This CDR3 is CASSVATSGALNEQFF. The CDR3 nucleotides are TGTGCCAGCAGCGTAGCTACTAGCGGGGCTTTAAATGAGCAGTTCTTC.

The chain is built from TRBV27 and TRBJ2-6; the match to TRBD1 covers 11 bases. CDR1 is MNHEY, CDR2 SMNVEV, per germline (reference sequence). The ends lost 3 bases at V and 3 bases at J; junction bases unmatched: 10. CDR3 length: 19 residues. The CDR3: CASSLVRDRGLLGANVLTF. DNA of the CDR3: TGTGCCAGCAGTTTGGTACGGGACAGGGGGTTGCTTGGGGCCAACGTCCTGACTTTC.

The sample holds one count of this clone. This chain links TRBV7-2 with TRBJ1-3, with D unclear. CDR1 is SGHTA, CDR2 FQGNSA, per germline. Trimming left V 1 base short and J 2 bases short, with 6 bases between. The CDR3 runs to 14 residues. DNA for the CDR3: TGTGCCAGCAGCTTAGGGCAGCCTGGAAACACCATATATTTT. Protein sequence: CASSLGQPGNTIYF.

The gene calls are TRBV11-2 and TRBJ2-7; D perhaps matches TRBD1 (6 bases). This CDR3 is built from 14 residues. The V gene lost 2 bases and the J gene lost 7 bases, with 15 bases spanning the gap. Germline-derived CDR1 and CDR2 are SGHAT and FQNNGV. As DNA, the CDR3 is TGTGCCAGCAGCTTACTGCAGGGGCGGCGAGAGCAGTACTTC. It translates to CASSLLQGRREQYF.